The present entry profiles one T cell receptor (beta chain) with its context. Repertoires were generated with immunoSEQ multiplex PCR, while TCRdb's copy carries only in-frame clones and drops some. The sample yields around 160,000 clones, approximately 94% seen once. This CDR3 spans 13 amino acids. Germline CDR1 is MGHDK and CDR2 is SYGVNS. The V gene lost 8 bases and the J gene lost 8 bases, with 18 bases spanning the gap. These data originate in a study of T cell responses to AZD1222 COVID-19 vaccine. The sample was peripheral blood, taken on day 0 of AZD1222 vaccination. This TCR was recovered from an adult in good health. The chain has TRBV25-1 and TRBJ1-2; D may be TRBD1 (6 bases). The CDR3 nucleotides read TGTGCCAGCTCGACGATGGGGGCGAGCGGCTACACCTTC. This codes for CASSTMGASGYTF.